The 11 T cell receptor beta chains in this list originate from one sample, sequenced in a study of OX40 agonist ivuxolimab in advanced cancers. Method: immunoSEQ multiplex PCR; TCRdb's copy keeps in-frame clones and lacks some. Among about 69,000 clones, just over 90% were seen once, and the ten largest hold approximately 0.3%. The sequences come from CD4+ or CD8+ T cells sorted from blood, collected in a trial of the OX40 agonist ivuxolimab. The origin of the receptors is an adult with an advanced solid tumor such as melanoma, head and neck, liver or kidney cancer.

The CDR3 spells CASSEYLLQETQYF. The CDR3 DNA reads TGTGCCAGCAGTGAATACTTGCTTCAAGAGACCCAGTACTTC. The chain uses TRBV25-1 and TRBJ2-5; D gene unclear. Germline-derived CDR1 and CDR2 are MGHDK and SYGVNS. The V gene lost 0 bases and the J gene lost 2 bases, with 7 bases spanning the gap. There are 14 residues in the CDR3.

The CDR3, as DNA: TGTGCCAGCACCCCCCAAGAGACCCAGTACTTC. Translation: CASTPQETQYF. The chain joins TRBV7-9 to TRBJ2-5; the D is unclear. With 7 bases removed from V and 1 base from J, the gap between germline ends came to 4 bases. Germline assignment: CDR1 SEHNR and CDR2 FQNEAQ (reference sequence). The length of the CDR3 is 11 residues.

The chain carries TRBV6-1 and TRBJ2-3; 8 bases align to TRBD2. After removal of 6 bases from V and 1 base from J, the junction contained 6 bases not matched to a gene. This CDR3 region has 15 residues. Germline V gene data show CDR1 as MNHNS and CDR2 as SASEGT. The CDR3 DNA reads as TGTGCCAGCAGCAAGTTGACTAGCGGCACAGATACGCAGTATTTT. The encoded protein is CASSKLTSGTDTQYF.

The chain is built from TRBV28 and TRBJ2-7; possibly TRBD1 or TRBD2 for D (6 bases each). Germline values: CDR1 MDHEN, CDR2 SYDVKM. Trimming left V 5 bases short and J 4 bases short, with 18 bases between. The CDR3 runs 15 residues. The CDR3 spells CASSLVLGGGYEQYF. CDR3 DNA sequence: TGTGCCAGCAGTCTCGTTTTGGGGGGCGGGTACGAGCAGTACTTC. Together with reference TRBV28 and TRBJ2-7, the CDR3 gives the full variable domain: DVKVTQSSRYLVKRTGEKVFLECVQDMDHENMFWYRQDPGLGLRLIYFSYDVKMKEKGDIPEGYSVSREKKERFSLILESASTNQTSMYLCASSLVLGGGYEQYFGPGTRLTVT.

V usage is TRBV19 and J usage is TRBJ2-5; TRBD1 aligns across 9 bases. Trimming took 5 bases from V and 1 from J; bases not matched to a gene: 8. This CDR3 is 16 amino acids long. Germline V gives CDR1 LNHDA, CDR2 SQIVND (reference sequence). The CDR3 is CASSPTGGLSQETQYF. The CDR3 nucleotides are TGTGCCAGTAGTCCAACAGGGGGCCTTTCCCAAGAGACCCAGTACTTC.

This clone has a single count. CDR3 sequence: CASSPPGQGRYEQYF. The CDR3 DNA reads TGTGCCAGCAGCCCCCCCGGACAGGGGAGGTACGAGCAGTACTTC. The V gene is TRBV11-2, the J gene TRBJ2-7, with 9 bases that match TRBD1. The CDR3 sequence is 15 residues long. Germline V lookup: CDR1 SGHAT, CDR2 FQNNGV. The V gene end was trimmed by 5 bases and the J gene end by 4 bases; junction bases not matched to a gene: 9.

The V call is TRBV7-8, the J call TRBJ1-6, with 7 bases matching TRBD1. Germline trimming cut 2 bases from V and 8 bases from J; bases unmatched to any gene: 6. CDR3 size: 15 residues. Germline V CDR1 and CDR2: SGHVS, FQNEAQ. The CDR3 DNA reads TGTGCCAGCAGCTTATACAGGGGCTCTGATTCACCCCTCCACTTT. It is translated as CASSLYRGSDSPLHF.

The genes are TRBV15 and TRBJ2-7; TRBD2 is a possible D gene (5 bases). Trimming cost V 0 bases and J 3 bases, with 9 bases left between them. The germline gives CDR1 LNHNV, CDR2 YYDKDF (reference sequence). The CDR3 totals 14 residues. CDR3 loop: CATSREVLVYEQYF. The DNA for the CDR3 is TGTGCCACCAGCAGAGAAGTACTAGTCTACGAGCAGTACTTC.

This chain uses TRBV10-3 with TRBJ1-1; D ambiguous. V shed 8 bases and J shed 3 bases, with 16 bases lying between them. Per germline, CDR1 ENHRY and CDR2 SYGVKD. The CDR3 is 14 residues long. CDR3 region: CAIGVRRADTEAFF. The CDR3 region has the DNA TGTGCCATCGGGGTCCGACGGGCGGACACTGAAGCTTTCTTT.

The genes are TRBV5-4 and TRBJ1-1; possibly TRBD1 for D (5 bases). The germline gives CDR1 SGHNT, CDR2 YYREEE (reference sequence). The CDR3 is 11 amino acids. V was cut by 5 bases and J by 7 bases, with 9 bases left in between. The CDR3 sequence is CASSRDSEAFF. The CDR3 region has the DNA TGTGCCAGCAGTCGCGACAGTGAAGCTTTCTTT.

This clone was picked up one time. The gene calls are TRBV7-6 and TRBJ2-7, with D uncertain. Germline CDR1 is SGHVS and CDR2 is FNYEAQ. The CDR3 covers 15 residues. Trimming cost V 0 bases and J 0 bases, with 9 bases left between them. The CDR3 here is CASSLADGSSYEQYF. The CDR3 nucleotides read TGTGCCAGCAGCTTAGCGGACGGTAGCTCCTACGAGCAGTACTTC.